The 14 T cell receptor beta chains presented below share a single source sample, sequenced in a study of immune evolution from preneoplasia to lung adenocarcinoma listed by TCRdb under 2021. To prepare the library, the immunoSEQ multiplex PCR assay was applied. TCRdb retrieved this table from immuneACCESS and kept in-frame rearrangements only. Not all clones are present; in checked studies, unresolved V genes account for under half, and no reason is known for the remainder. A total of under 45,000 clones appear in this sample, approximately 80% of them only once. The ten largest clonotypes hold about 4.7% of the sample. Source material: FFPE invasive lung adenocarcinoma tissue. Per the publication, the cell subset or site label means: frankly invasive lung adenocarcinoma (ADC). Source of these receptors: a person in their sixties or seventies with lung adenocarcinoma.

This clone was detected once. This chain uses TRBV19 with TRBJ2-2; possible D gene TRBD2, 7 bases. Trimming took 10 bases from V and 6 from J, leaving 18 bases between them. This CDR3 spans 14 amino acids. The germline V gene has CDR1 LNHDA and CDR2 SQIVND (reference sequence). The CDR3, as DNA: TGTGCCACTAAGACGTGGGAGGGGGCCGGGGAGCTGTTTTTT. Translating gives CATKTWEGAGELFF.

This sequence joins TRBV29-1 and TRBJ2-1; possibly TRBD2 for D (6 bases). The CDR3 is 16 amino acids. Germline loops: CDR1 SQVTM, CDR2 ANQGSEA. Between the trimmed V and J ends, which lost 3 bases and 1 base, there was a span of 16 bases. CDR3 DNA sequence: TGCAGCGTTGATGGGAGAACCGGGAGTTCCTACAATGAGCAGTTCTTC. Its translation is CSVDGRTGSSYNEQFF.

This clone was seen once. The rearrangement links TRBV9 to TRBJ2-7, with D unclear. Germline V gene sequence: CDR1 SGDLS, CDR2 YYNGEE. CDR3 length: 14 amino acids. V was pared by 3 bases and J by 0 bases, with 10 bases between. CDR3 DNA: TGTGCCAGCAGCGAGGGTGGACGCTCCTACGAGCAGTACTTC. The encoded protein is CASSEGGRSYEQYF.

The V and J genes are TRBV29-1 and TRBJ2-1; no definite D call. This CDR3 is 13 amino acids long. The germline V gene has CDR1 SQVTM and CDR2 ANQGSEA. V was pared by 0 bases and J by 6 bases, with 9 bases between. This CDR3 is CSVEDFQSNEQFF. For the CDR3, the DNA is TGCAGCGTTGAAGATTTCCAGTCCAATGAGCAGTTCTTC.

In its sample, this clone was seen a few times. CDR3 nucleotide sequence: TGTGCCATCTGGCCGGGGAGGGGGTCTGAAGCTTTCTTT. It is translated as CAIWPGRGSEAFF. The genes are TRBV10-3 and TRBJ1-1; D is possibly TRBD1 (6 bases). The V end lost 8 bases, the J end lost 6 bases, and 16 bases lay between the germline ends. Germline CDR1 ENHRY, CDR2 SYGVKD. The length of the CDR3 is 13 residues.

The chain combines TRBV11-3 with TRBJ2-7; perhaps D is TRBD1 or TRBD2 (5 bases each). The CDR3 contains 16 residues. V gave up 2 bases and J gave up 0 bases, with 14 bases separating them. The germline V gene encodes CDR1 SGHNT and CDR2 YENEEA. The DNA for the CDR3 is TGTGCCAGCAGCTTAAGTGTGGGGACGGCCTCCTACGAGCAGTACTTC. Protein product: CASSLSVGTASYEQYF.

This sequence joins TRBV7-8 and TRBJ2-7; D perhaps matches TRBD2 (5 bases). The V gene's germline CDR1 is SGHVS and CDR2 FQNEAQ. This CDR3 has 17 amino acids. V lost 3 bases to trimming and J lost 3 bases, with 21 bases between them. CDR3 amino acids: CASSFTPGVGGFYEQYF. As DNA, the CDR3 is TGTGCCAGCAGCTTTACTCCTGGGGTCGGAGGATTCTACGAGCAGTACTTC.

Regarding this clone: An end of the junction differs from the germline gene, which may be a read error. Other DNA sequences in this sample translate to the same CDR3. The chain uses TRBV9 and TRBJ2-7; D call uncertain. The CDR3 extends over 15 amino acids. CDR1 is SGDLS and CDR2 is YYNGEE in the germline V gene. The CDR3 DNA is TGCGCCAGCAGCCCATTCCCCACGGCCTCCTACGAGCAGTACTTC. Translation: CASSPFPTASYEQYF.

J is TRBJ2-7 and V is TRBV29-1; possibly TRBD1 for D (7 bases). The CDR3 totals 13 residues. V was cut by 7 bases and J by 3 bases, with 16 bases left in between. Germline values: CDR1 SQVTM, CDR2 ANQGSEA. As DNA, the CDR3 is TGCAGCGCCGGTGGAGGGGGCCGCTACGAGCAGTACTTC. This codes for CSAGGGGRYEQYF.

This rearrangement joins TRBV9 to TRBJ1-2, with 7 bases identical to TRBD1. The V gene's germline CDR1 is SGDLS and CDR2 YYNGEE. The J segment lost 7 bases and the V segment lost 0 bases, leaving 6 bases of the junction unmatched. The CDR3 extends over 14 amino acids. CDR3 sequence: CASSVDAGGFGYTF. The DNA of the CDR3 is TGTGCCAGCAGCGTAGATGCAGGGGGTTTTGGCTACACCTTC.

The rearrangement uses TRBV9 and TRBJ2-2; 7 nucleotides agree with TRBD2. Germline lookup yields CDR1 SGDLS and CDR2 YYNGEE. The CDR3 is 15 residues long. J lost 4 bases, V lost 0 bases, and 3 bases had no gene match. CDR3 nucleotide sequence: TGTGCCAGCAGCGTAGGTCTAGCGGTCACCGGGGAGCTGTTTTTT. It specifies CASSVGLAVTGELFF.

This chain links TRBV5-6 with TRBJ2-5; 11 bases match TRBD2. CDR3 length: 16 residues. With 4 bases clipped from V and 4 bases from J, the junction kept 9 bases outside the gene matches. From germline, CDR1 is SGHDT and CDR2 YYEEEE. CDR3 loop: CASSTVAGGPSETQYF. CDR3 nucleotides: TGTGCCAGCAGCACAGTAGCGGGAGGGCCTTCAGAGACCCAGTACTTC.

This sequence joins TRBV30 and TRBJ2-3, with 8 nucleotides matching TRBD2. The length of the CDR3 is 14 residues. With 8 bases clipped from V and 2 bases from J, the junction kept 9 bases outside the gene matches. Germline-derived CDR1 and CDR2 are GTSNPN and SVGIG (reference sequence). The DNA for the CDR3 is TGTGCCGGGCGCGGGGGGTTTAACACAGATACGCAGTATTTT. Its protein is CAGRGGFNTDTQYF.

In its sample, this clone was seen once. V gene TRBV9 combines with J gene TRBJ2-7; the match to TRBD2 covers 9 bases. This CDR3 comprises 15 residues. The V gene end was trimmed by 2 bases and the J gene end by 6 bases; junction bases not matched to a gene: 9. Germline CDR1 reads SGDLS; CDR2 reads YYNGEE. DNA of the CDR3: TGTGCCAGCAGCGTGGGAGGACTAGCGTACGGCGAGCAGTACTTC. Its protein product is CASSVGGLAYGEQYF.